The present T cell receptor (beta chain) was sequenced within a study of blood T cell repertoires in COVID-19. Study as a whole: Sources were T cells, B-cell-depleted T cells, or PBMCs; the material itself was cDNA or gDNA.

TCRdb's table, derived via immunoSEQ multiplex PCR, lists solely in-frame clones and lacks some. The sample carries 300,000 to 350,000 clones, approximately 85% recorded once. Sequencing was done on a sample of PBMCs or T cells enriched from blood (not recorded which). The source is a man aged 25-45 years who had recovered from COVID-19.

The CDR3 DNA reads as TGCGCCAGCAGCTCTATCCAGGGGGGCACAGATACGCAGTATTTT. Its protein product is CASSSIQGGTDTQYF. The chain carries TRBV5-1 and TRBJ2-3; TRBD1 matches 7 bases. CDR3 size: 15 residues. Germline CDR1 and CDR2: SGHRS and YFSETQ. The junction had 5 bases not matched to a gene; V was cut back by 3 bases and J by 1 base.